The 23 T cell receptor beta chains in this list originate from one sample, sequenced in a study of blood T cell repertoires in COVID-19. Clones were sequenced by immunoSEQ multiplex PCR, and TCRdb holds only the in-frame ones, with some missing. The table includes around 250,000 clones, 84% detected once. The sample taken for sequencing was PBMCs or T cells enriched from blood (not recorded which). The receptors shown here come from a man between 50 and 59 years old who had recovered from COVID-19.

The chain employs TRBV2 and TRBJ1-1, with 8 bases matching TRBD1. V dropped 3 bases and J dropped 5; count of bases not matched to a gene: 17. Germline V gene lookup returns CDR1 SNHLY and CDR2 FYNNEI. This CDR3 is built from 18 residues. The chain's CDR3 is CASSERRKAGGASTEAFF. CDR3 coding DNA: TGTGCCAGCAGTGAGAGGAGGAAGGCAGGGGGCGCTTCTACTGAAGCTTTCTTT.

This clone was seen a handful of times. V and J are TRBV4-1 and TRBJ1-5; 9 bases fit TRBD1. The junction had 16 bases not matched to a gene; V was cut back by 0 bases and J by 7 bases. The V gene's germline CDR1 is MGHRA and CDR2 YSYEKL. CDR3 length: 19 residues. CDR3 DNA: TGCGCCAGCAGCCAAGAGGGGGGACCGGGACAGGGAGGAGGGCAGCCCCAGCATTTT. Its translation is CASSQEGGPGQGGGQPQHF.

This clone was detected only once. The CDR3 sequence: CASSLRTSGTQPLQETQYF. CDR3 coding DNA: TGTGCCAGCAGCTTAAGGACTAGCGGGACTCAACCTTTACAAGAGACCCAGTACTTC. V gene TRBV11-2 combines with J gene TRBJ2-5; 12 bases agree with TRBD2. Losses at the gene ends were 2 bases for V and 2 bases for J; bases not matched to a gene: 12. This CDR3 contains 19 residues. Germline lookup yields CDR1 SGHAT and CDR2 FQNNGV.

The gene calls are TRBV7-2 and TRBJ2-2, with TRBD2 matching over 10 bases. The CDR3 extends over 16 amino acids. Germline CDR1 and CDR2: SGHTA and FQGNSA. With V trimmed by 1 base and J by 6 bases, 5 bases remained unmatched. This chain's CDR3 is CASSLESGGAAGELFF. CDR3 in DNA: TGTGCCAGCAGCTTAGAGAGCGGGGGGGCCGCCGGGGAGCTGTTTTTT.

Here the CDR3 reads CASSVSGGANEQYF. CDR3 coding DNA: TGTGCCAGCAGCGTAAGCGGGGGGGCGAACGAGCAGTACTTC. The chain combines TRBV9 with TRBJ2-7, with 10 positions matching TRBD2. With V trimmed by 1 base and J by 5 bases, 3 bases remained unmatched. Per the germline V gene, CDR1 is SGDLS and CDR2 is YYNGEE. The CDR3 totals 14 residues.

This clone is a singleton in its sample. Written as DNA, the CDR3 is TGTGCCAGCAGTTTATCTGCAGGCCTCTATGGCTACACCTTC. It translates to CASSLSAGLYGYTF. J is TRBJ1-2 and V is TRBV27, with D unresolved. Trimming took off 0 bases at V and 4 bases at J, with 9 bases between the two ends. The CDR3 covers 14 residues. Germline loops: CDR1 MNHEY, CDR2 SMNVEV (reference sequence).

The V gene is TRBV9, the J gene TRBJ2-2, with D perhaps matching TRBD2 (5 bases). The CDR3 loop spans 14 amino acids. Germline V gene data show CDR1 as SGDLS and CDR2 as YYNGEE. V was pared by 4 bases and J by 5 bases, with 12 bases between. This CDR3 reads CASSHPSGTGELFF. The CDR3 DNA reads as TGTGCCAGCAGCCATCCGTCGGGGACCGGGGAGCTGTTTTTT. The full variable domain, with the rest looked up from reference TRBV9 and TRBJ2-2, is DSGVTQTPKHLITATGQRVTLRCSPRSGDLSVYWYQQSLDQGLQFLIQYYNGEERAKGNILERFSAQQFPDLHSELNLSSLELGDSALYFCASSHPSGTGELFFGEGSRLTVL.

This clone turned up a few times. The chain is built from TRBV7-9 and TRBJ1-1, with TRBD1 matching 8 bases. Per germline, CDR1 SEHNR and CDR2 FQNEAQ (reference sequence). J was trimmed by 0 bases and V by 4 bases; bases with no gene match: 7. CDR3 size: 16 residues. This CDR3 reads CASSSTRTGMNTEAFF. CDR3 DNA: TGTGCCAGCAGCTCGACCCGGACAGGGATGAACACTGAAGCTTTCTTT.

The genes are TRBV15 and TRBJ2-4; 8 bases match TRBD1. This CDR3 comprises 16 residues. J gave up 9 bases and V 0 bases, and 10 bases lay outside the gene matches. Per the germline V gene, CDR1 is LNHNV and CDR2 is YYDKDF (reference sequence). Written as DNA, the CDR3 is TGTGCCACCAGCAGAGATGGACAGGGTGCTAACATCATTCAGTACTTC. Translating gives CATSRDGQGANIIQYF.

This rearrangement joins TRBV27 to TRBJ2-3; a possible D gene is TRBD1 (6 bases). Germline CDR1 is MNHEY and CDR2 is SMNVEV (reference sequence). Between the trimmed V and J ends, which lost 7 bases and 0 bases, there was a span of 11 bases. The CDR3 has 14 amino acids. This CDR3 is CASNLDRSTDTQYF. Here the CDR3 DNA reads TGTGCCAGCAATCTCGACAGGAGCACAGATACGCAGTATTTT.

This clone appeared a single time. The V and J genes are TRBV10-3 and TRBJ2-4; 8 bases match TRBD1. This CDR3 region has 15 residues. The trim removed 2 bases at V and 6 bases at J, leaving 6 bases unmatched. Germline loops: CDR1 ENHRY, CDR2 SYGVKD. CDR3 amino acids: CAISEDTGQANIQYF. The CDR3 DNA is TGTGCCATCAGTGAGGACACGGGACAGGCAAACATTCAGTACTTC.

The chain has TRBV18 and TRBJ1-6, with 7 positions matching TRBD1. Losses at the gene ends were 0 bases for V and 4 bases for J; bases not matched to a gene: 6. This CDR3 is 17 amino acids long. Germline V gives CDR1 KGHSH, CDR2 LQKENI. Written as DNA, the CDR3 is TGTGCCAGCTCACCACCCTCGACAGGGCTGTATAATTCACCCCTCCACTTT. As protein: CASSPPSTGLYNSPLHF. Full variable domain (remainder filled in from reference TRBV18 and TRBJ1-6): NAGVMQNPRHLVRRRGQEARLRCSPMKGHSHVYWYRQLPEEGLKFMVYLQKENIIDESGMPKERFSAEFPKEGPSILRIQQVVRGDSAAYFCASSPPSTGLYNSPLHFGNGTRLTVT.

This CDR3 reads CASKAQGAHHEQFF. CDR3 sequence (DNA): TGTGCCTCCAAGGCGCAGGGGGCCCACCATGAGCAGTTCTTC. The V gene is TRBV19, the J gene TRBJ2-1, with TRBD1 matching 8 bases. CDR3 length: 14 residues. V dropped 11 bases and J dropped 8; count of bases not matched to a gene: 14. CDR1 LNHDA and CDR2 SQIVND come from the germline V gene (reference sequence).

The chain uses TRBV19 and TRBJ2-2, with 10 bases fitting TRBD2. CDR3 length equals 15 residues. Germline CDR1 reads LNHDA; CDR2 reads SQIVND (reference sequence). V dropped 7 bases and J dropped 2; count of bases not matched to a gene: 4. The CDR3 DNA follows: TGTGCCAGTACCCTAGCGGGGGCCAACACCGGGGAGCTGTTTTTT. Translating it yields CASTLAGANTGELFF.

This clone was picked up one time. The J gene is TRBJ1-2, the V gene TRBV20-1; 10 nucleotides agree with TRBD1. This CDR3 is 14 amino acids long. With V trimmed by 3 bases and J by 3 bases, 4 bases remained unmatched. CDR1 and CDR2 from the germline V gene are DFQATT and SNEGSKA (reference sequence). The CDR3 nucleotides read TGCAGTGCTAGTTGGGGGACAGGGGACTATGGCTACACCTTC. Its translation: CSASWGTGDYGYTF.

This rearrangement joins TRBV29-1 to TRBJ2-7, with a weak D call TRBD2 (6 bases). The V gene's germline CDR1 is SQVTM and CDR2 ANQGSEA. Trimming took off 7 bases at V and 3 bases at J, with 16 bases between the two ends. The CDR3 consists of 13 residues. The CDR3 sequence: CSAGQGGGYEQYF. The CDR3 nucleotides read TGCAGCGCTGGTCAGGGAGGCGGCTACGAGCAGTACTTC.

This chain joins TRBV4-2 and TRBJ2-1; TRBD2 aligns across 14 bases. Germline V CDR1 and CDR2: LGHNA, YNFKEQ. J was trimmed by 9 bases and V by 1 base; bases with no gene match: 8. This CDR3 comprises 17 residues. The CDR3, as DNA: TGTGCCAGCAGCCAAGCGGGACTAGCGGGAGATCCGGGTGAGCAGTTCTTC. This codes for CASSQAGLAGDPGEQFF.

CDR3: CASSRRLDLGTDTQYF. The CDR3 DNA reads TGCGCCAGCAGCCGCAGACTAGATCTGGGGACAGATACGCAGTATTTT. V gene TRBV4-3 combines with J gene TRBJ2-3; D possibly corresponds to TRBD2 (6 bases). Germline CDR1 reads LGHNA; CDR2 reads YSLEER. The CDR3 covers 16 residues. The V and J ends lost 4 bases and 3 bases respectively, with 17 bases between them.

V is TRBV9 and J is TRBJ2-3; TRBD2 matches at 14 bases. The CDR3 runs 18 residues. The germline gives CDR1 SGDLS, CDR2 YYNGEE. V trimming: 3 bases; J trimming: 8 bases; junction bases outside the gene matches: 14. The CDR3 protein is CASSATSGGAGRFVTQYF. The DNA for the CDR3 is TGTGCCAGCAGCGCGACTAGCGGGGGGGCCGGTCGGTTTGTTACGCAGTATTTT.

This clone was detected once. The CDR3 coding sequence is TGCGCCAGCAGCTCGGGACAGGGTAAAGGAAGGTCGGACACTGAAGCTTTCTTT. Translating it yields CASSSGQGKGRSDTEAFF. This chain uses TRBV5-1 with TRBJ1-1; TRBD1 matches at 9 bases. V lost 3 bases to trimming and J lost 3 bases; unmatched junction nucleotides: 15. The length of the CDR3 is 18 residues. Germline assignment: CDR1 SGHRS and CDR2 YFSETQ.

The gene calls are TRBV29-1 and TRBJ2-5; D might be TRBD2 (6 bases). V gave up 4 bases and J gave up 7 bases, with 16 bases separating them. Germline V gene lookup returns CDR1 SQVTM and CDR2 ANQGSEA. CDR3 length: 13 residues. This CDR3 is CSVGIGGEGTQYF. The CDR3 DNA reads as TGCAGCGTTGGGATCGGGGGAGAGGGGACCCAGTACTTC.

This chain links TRBV3-1 (or the pseudogene TRBV3-2) with TRBJ1-5, with no clear D. CDR3 length: 14 amino acids. The V gene's germline CDR1 is LGHDT and CDR2 YNNKEL (reference sequence). V was pared by 0 bases and J by 3 bases, with 6 bases between. CDR3 coding DNA: TGTGCCAGCAGCCAAGAGGGCATCAATCAGCCCCAGCATTTT. Residues: CASSQEGINQPQHF.

The rearrangement joins TRBV9 to TRBJ2-5, with 8 bases matching TRBD1. The CDR3 sequence is 17 residues long. Germline CDR1 and CDR2: SGDLS and YYNGEE. The V segment lost 0 bases and the J segment 3 bases; nucleotides outside the gene matches: 10. The CDR3 nucleotides are TGTGCCAGCAGCGTAGGCTGGGGCAGGGGGCAAGAAGAGACCCAGTACTTC. Encoded protein: CASSVGWGRGQEETQYF.